This record looks at one T cell receptor (beta chain) sequence and its context. The data originate from a study of blood T cell repertoires in COVID-19. Sequencing used immunoSEQ multiplex PCR; TCRdb keeps in-frame clones, though not all of them. The repertoire holds under 150,000 clones, with about 87% as singletons. The CDR3 sequence is 14 residues long. Per the germline V gene, CDR1 is LGHDT and CDR2 is YNNKEL (reference sequence). The V gene lost 4 bases and the J gene lost 0 bases, with 9 bases spanning the gap. The receptor comes from a woman aged 45-65 years with acute or convalescent COVID-19. The V gene is TRBV3-1 (or the pseudogene TRBV3-2), the J gene TRBJ1-1; D remains unclear. Sample: peripheral blood. The CDR3 sequence is CASSLSPLNTEAFF. The CDR3 DNA reads as TGTGCCAGCAGCCTCAGTCCCTTGAACACTGAAGCTTTCTTT.